These 14 T cell receptor beta chains share one sample of origin, sequenced in a study of blood T cell repertoires in COVID-19 (dated by TCRdb to the early 2020s). Library method: the immunoSEQ multiplex PCR assay. What TCRdb holds here is the immuneACCESS table cut down to in-frame rearrangements. Part of the clones is not present; checked against another copy, under half of the missing clones reflect an unresolved V gene, and the others are unexplained. In this sample the table shows 150,000 to 180,000 clones, roughly 88% of which occur a single time. The ten largest clones take up 0.63% of the sample. Specimen: peripheral blood. The receptors come from a man between 60 and 75 years old with COVID-19, enrolled during active disease.

This clone was counted between two and nine times. The J gene is TRBJ2-3, the V gene TRBV19, with TRBD1 identical over 12 bases. Germline V gene sequence: CDR1 LNHDA, CDR2 SQIVND (reference sequence). J was trimmed by 11 bases and V by 7 bases; bases with no gene match: 16. The CDR3 extends over 16 amino acids. In DNA, the CDR3 is TGTGCCAGTACTCTACCCGGGACAGGGGGCGAAATCATGCAGTATTTT. Protein product: CASTLPGTGGEIMQYF.

The J gene is TRBJ1-6, the V gene TRBV6-6, with D maybe TRBD1 (5 bases). CDR1 is MNHNY and CDR2 is SVGAGI in the germline V gene (reference sequence). There are 14 residues in the CDR3. V dropped 0 bases and J dropped 7 bases, with 7 bases sitting between them. Here the CDR3 reads CASSYSGVNSPLHF. Here the CDR3 DNA reads TGTGCCAGCAGTTACTCAGGGGTCAATTCACCCCTCCACTTT.

The V gene is TRBV6-5, the J gene TRBJ1-2; 7 bases map to TRBD1. The CDR3 has 12 amino acids. V shed 5 bases, J shed 8 bases, and the junction held 5 bases outside the gene matches. CDR1 is MNHEY, CDR2 SVGAGI, per germline. The CDR3 DNA reads TGTGCCAGCAGTCGACAGGGCTGGGGCTACACCTTC. It encodes CASSRQGWGYTF.

CDR3 sequence: CASSPGTVNEKLFF. In nucleotides, the CDR3 is TGTGCCAGCAGCCCCGGGACAGTTAATGAAAAACTGTTTTTT. The rearrangement links TRBV3-1 (or the pseudogene TRBV3-2) to TRBJ1-4; 7 bases align to TRBD1. The V and J ends lost 4 bases and 4 bases, in that order; junction bases with no gene match: 3. Per germline, CDR1 LGHDT and CDR2 YNNKEL (reference sequence). The CDR3 is 14 amino acids.

This clone has more than one count but fewer than ten. The chain is built from TRBV9 and TRBJ2-6; D gene unclear. The V end was cut by 1 base, the J end by 2 bases, with 4 bases between. The CDR3 consists of 14 residues. The germline V gene has CDR1 SGDLS and CDR2 YYNGEE. This chain's CDR3 is CASSVNTGANVLTF. The CDR3 nucleotides read TGTGCCAGCAGCGTAAATACTGGGGCCAACGTCCTGACTTTC. Full variable domain (outside the CDR3, taken from reference TRBV9 and TRBJ2-6): DSGVTQTPKHLITATGQRVTLRCSPRSGDLSVYWYQQSLDQGLQFLIQYYNGEERAKGNILERFSAQQFPDLHSELNLSSLELGDSALYFCASSVNTGANVLTFGAGSRLTVL.

V and J are TRBV7-9 and TRBJ1-4; tentatively, D is TRBD1 (5 bases). The CDR3 contains 14 residues. V lost 3 bases and J lost 7, with 12 bases in between. Per germline, CDR1 SEHNR and CDR2 FQNEAQ (reference sequence). The CDR3: CASSFGLGVEKLFF. CDR3 nucleotides: TGTGCCAGCAGCTTTGGACTAGGGGTTGAAAAACTGTTTTTT.

This clone was recorded once. The chain has TRBV5-1 and TRBJ2-7; tentatively, D is TRBD1 (6 bases). Germline assignment: CDR1 SGHRS and CDR2 YFSETQ. CDR3 length: 14 residues. The V end lost 1 base, the J end lost 3 bases, and 11 bases lay between the germline ends. The CDR3 sequence is CASSLLGRGYEQYF. Here the CDR3 DNA reads TGCGCCAGCAGCTTGTTGGGCAGGGGCTACGAGCAGTACTTC.

CDR3 DNA sequence: TGTGCCAGCAGCACCGGACAGGGGGCCGATCAGCCCCAGCATTTT. It translates to CASSTGQGADQPQHF. The chain is built from TRBV7-2 and TRBJ1-5; TRBD1 matches 11 bases. The germline V gene has CDR1 SGHTA and CDR2 FQGNSA. This CDR3 comprises 15 residues. With 5 bases clipped from V and 5 bases from J, the junction kept 5 bases outside the gene matches.

V and J are TRBV7-2 and TRBJ2-1; tentative D call: TRBD1 (5 bases). This CDR3 contains 16 residues. Trimming stripped 1 base from V and 0 bases from J, with 10 bases between. Germline V gene data show CDR1 as SGHTA and CDR2 as FQGNSA. The CDR3 bases are TGTGCCAGCAGCTTAGGACGACAGAGCTCCTACAATGAGCAGTTCTTC. Translated: CASSLGRQSSYNEQFF.

The rearrangement uses TRBV5-1 and TRBJ2-1, with 14 bases fitting TRBD2. Trimming at V came to 4 bases and at J to 9 bases, leaving 9 bases not matched to a gene. The CDR3 is made up of 16 amino acids. The germline CDR1 and CDR2 sequences are SGHRS and YFSETQ. The CDR3 nucleotides are TGCGCCAGCAGCGCCGGACTAGCGGGGGGTGACCGTGAGCAGTTCTTC. This codes for CASSAGLAGGDREQFF.

This sequence joins TRBV6-5 and TRBJ2-3; D gene ambiguous. The CDR3 totals 15 residues. V lost 6 bases and J lost 1, with 14 bases in between. The germline gives CDR1 MNHEY, CDR2 SVGAGI. The CDR3 loop reads CASRPDKHRTDTQYF. DNA for the CDR3: TGTGCCAGCAGACCCGACAAGCACCGCACAGATACGCAGTATTTT.

This chain joins TRBV24-1 and TRBJ2-5; D perhaps matches TRBD1 (6 bases). The germline V gene encodes CDR1 KGHDR and CDR2 SFDVKD. Trimming pared 7 bases from V and 2 bases from J, leaving 16 bases between. There are 15 residues in the CDR3. DNA for the CDR3: TGTGCCACCAGAGGAGGACAGCCTCATCAAGAGACCCAGTACTTC. Protein sequence: CATRGGQPHQETQYF.

The chain links TRBV18 to TRBJ2-1, with 8 bases aligning to TRBD1. The junction had 9 bases not matched to a gene; V was cut back by 5 bases and J by 9 bases. CDR1 and CDR2 (germline): KGHSH, LQKENI. This CDR3 comprises 14 residues. The CDR3 reads CASSFGQGGAEQFF. The CDR3 DNA sequence: TGTGCCAGCTCATTCGGACAGGGAGGCGCTGAGCAGTTCTTC.

The table lists this clone with a few counts. This chain joins TRBV18 and TRBJ2-1; tentative D call: TRBD2 (5 bases). V lost 2 bases to trimming and J lost 9 bases, with 14 bases between them. The CDR3 consists of 14 residues. The germline gives CDR1 KGHSH, CDR2 LQKENI. CDR3 sequence reads: CASSPTRAHGEQFF. The CDR3 nucleotides read TGTGCCAGCTCACCAACTAGGGCCCACGGTGAGCAGTTCTTC. Complete variable domain (other parts from reference TRBV18 and TRBJ2-1): NAGVMQNPRHLVRRRGQEARLRCSPMKGHSHVYWYRQLPEEGLKFMVYLQKENIIDESGMPKERFSAEFPKEGPSILRIQQVVRGDSAAYFCASSPTRAHGEQFFGPGTRLTVL.